This T cell receptor (beta chain) was sequenced during a study of cytomegalovirus exposure and HLA in healthy donors. The CDR3 is made up of 15 amino acids. Germline CDR1 is MDHEN and CDR2 is SYDVKM. V was trimmed by 5 bases and J by 3 bases, leaving 14 bases between them. Clones were read by immunoSEQ multiplex PCR, and TCRdb kept only the in-frame ones, dropping some. This sample has 200,000 to 300,000 clones, with about 90% found just once. This TCR was recovered from a woman aged 30 to 39 in good health and CMV-seronegative. The chain couples TRBV28 to TRBJ1-5; D might be TRBD1 (5 bases). The sequenced sample was PBMCs. The DNA for the CDR3 is TGTGCCAGCAGTCTCGGGACGGCTAACAATCAGCCCCAGCATTTT. Its protein is CASSLGTANNQPQHF.